The clone carrying this T cell receptor (beta chain) was seen only a few times. Its antigen is still unknown. The data originate from a study of blood T cells in healthy people across ages. Study-wide results and limits: The unknown donor CMV status may have confounded expanded clonotype changes.

Using a J-beta primer mix together with a sample-barcoded 5' primer, a second PCR was run for about 6 to 11 cycles. Each cDNA molecule was tagged by a template-switch adaptor that had 12 random nucleotides. TCRdb reprocessed the 5' RACE reads via MiXCR and lists one record per CDR3 protein. The repertoire holds approximately 850,000 distinct CDR3 sequences, with around 42% as singletons. The CDR3 extends over 13 amino acids. Trimming pared 6 bases from V and 7 bases from J, leaving 15 bases between. The donors, healthy Caucasians from Russia, were aged 6 to 90. The source is a man in his 60s in good health. Specimen: blood. V and J are TRBV12-3 or TRBV12-4 and TRBJ1-1; D is uncertain. The CDR3 nucleotides are TGTGCCAGCAGACGAACAGCAGGAATTGAAGCTTTCTTT. This codes for CASRRTAGIEAFF.